This T cell receptor beta chain was sequenced in a study of patients and donors after allogeneic stem cell transplantation. TCRdb analysed the RT-PCR reads with MiXCR anew, one entry per CDR3 protein. The sample carries several thousand distinct CDR3 sequences, approximately 24% recorded once. There are 11 residues in the CDR3. Per germline, CDR1 MNHEY and CDR2 SVGAGI. V lost 5 bases to trimming and J lost 7 bases, with 8 bases between them. This sequence joins TRBV6-5 and TRBJ1-1; D ambiguous. Material: blood, either unsorted or a sorted T cell fraction (not recorded which). This receptor was identified in a human donor who was either an allogeneic HSCT recipient or a stem cell or donor lymphocyte infusion donor (not recorded which). It is not recorded whose cells these are; they may come from a transplant donor. The CDR3 bases are TGTGCCAGCAGTAATCGTGGTGAAGCTTTCTTT. Translation gives CASSNRGEAFF.